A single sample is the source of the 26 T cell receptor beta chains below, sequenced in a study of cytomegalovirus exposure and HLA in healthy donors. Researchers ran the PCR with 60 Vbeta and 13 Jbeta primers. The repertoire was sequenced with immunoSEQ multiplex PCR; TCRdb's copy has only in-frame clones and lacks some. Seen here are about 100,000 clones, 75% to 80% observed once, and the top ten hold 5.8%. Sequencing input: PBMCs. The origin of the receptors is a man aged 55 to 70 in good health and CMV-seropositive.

The chain's CDR3 is CASSLYLAGEDGELFF. DNA for the CDR3: TGCGCCAGCAGCTTGTATCTAGCGGGGGAGGACGGGGAGCTGTTTTTT. The chain employs TRBV5-1 and TRBJ2-2; 10 bases line up with TRBD2. Germline CDR1 SGHRS, CDR2 YFSETQ. This CDR3 is 16 amino acids long. V shed 1 base, J shed 7 bases, and the junction held 7 bases outside the gene matches.

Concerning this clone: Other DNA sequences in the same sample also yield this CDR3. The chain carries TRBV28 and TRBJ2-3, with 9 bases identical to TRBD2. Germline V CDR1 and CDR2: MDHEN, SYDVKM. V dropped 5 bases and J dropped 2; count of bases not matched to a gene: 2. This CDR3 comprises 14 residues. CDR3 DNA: TGTGCCAGCAGTAGCGGGGGGCCCACAGATACGCAGTATTTT. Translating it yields CASSSGGPTDTQYF.

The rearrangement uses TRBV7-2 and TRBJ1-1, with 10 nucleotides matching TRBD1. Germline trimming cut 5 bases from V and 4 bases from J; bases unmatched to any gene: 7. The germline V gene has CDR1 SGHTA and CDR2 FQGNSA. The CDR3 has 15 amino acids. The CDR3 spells CASSPPGQGSTEAFF. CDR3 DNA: TGTGCCAGCAGCCCTCCGGGACAGGGGAGCACTGAAGCTTTCTTT. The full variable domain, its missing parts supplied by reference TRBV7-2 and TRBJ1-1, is GAGVSQSPSNKVTEKGKDVELRCDPISGHTALYWYRQSLGQGLEFLIYFQGNSAPDKSGLPSDRFSAERTGGSVSTLTIQRTQQEDSAVYLCASSPPGQGSTEAFFGQGTRLTVV.

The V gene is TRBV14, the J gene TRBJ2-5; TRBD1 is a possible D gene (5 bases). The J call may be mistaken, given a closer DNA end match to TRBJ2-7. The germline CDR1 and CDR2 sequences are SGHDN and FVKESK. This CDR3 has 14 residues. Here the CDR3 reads CASSQQGGPYEQYF. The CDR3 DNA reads TGTGCCAGCAGCCAACAGGGTGGACCCTACGAGCAGTACTTC.

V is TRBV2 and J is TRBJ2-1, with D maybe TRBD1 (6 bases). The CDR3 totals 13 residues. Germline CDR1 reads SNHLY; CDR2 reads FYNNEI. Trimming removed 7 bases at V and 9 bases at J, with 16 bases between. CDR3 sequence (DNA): TGTGCCAGCAAAAGGACAGAGAACCTTGAGCAGTTCTTC. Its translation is CASKRTENLEQFF.

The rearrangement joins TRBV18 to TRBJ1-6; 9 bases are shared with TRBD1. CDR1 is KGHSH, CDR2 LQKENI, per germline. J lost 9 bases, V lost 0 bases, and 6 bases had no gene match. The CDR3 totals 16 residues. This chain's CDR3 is CASSPPGQGRSSPLHF. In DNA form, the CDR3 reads TGTGCCAGCTCACCACCGGGACAGGGAAGAAGTTCACCCCTCCACTTT.

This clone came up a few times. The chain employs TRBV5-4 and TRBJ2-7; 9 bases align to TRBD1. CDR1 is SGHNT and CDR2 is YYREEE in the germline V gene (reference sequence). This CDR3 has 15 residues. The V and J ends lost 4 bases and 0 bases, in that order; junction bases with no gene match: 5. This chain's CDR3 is CASSRPTGGSYEQYF. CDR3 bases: TGTGCCAGCAGCCGCCCGACAGGGGGCTCCTACGAGCAGTACTTC.

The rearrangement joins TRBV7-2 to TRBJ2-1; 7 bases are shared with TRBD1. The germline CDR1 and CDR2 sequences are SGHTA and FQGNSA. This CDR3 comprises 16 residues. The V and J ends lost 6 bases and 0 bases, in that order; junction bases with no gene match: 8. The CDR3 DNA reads TGTGCCAGCAGGGAGGTGAGGGGGCCCTCCTACAATGAGCAGTTCTTC. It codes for CASREVRGPSYNEQFF.

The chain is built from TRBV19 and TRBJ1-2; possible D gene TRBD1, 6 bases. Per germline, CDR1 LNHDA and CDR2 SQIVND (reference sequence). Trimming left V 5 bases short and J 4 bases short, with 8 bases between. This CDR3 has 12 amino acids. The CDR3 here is CASSEDSYGYTF. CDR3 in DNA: TGTGCCAGTAGTGAGGACAGCTATGGCTACACCTTC.

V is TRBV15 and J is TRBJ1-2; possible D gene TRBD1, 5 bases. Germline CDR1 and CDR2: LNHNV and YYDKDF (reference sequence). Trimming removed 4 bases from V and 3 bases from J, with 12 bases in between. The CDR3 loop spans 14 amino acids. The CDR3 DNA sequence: TGTGCCACCAGCAATCGACGCAGGGACTATGGCTACACCTTC. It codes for CATSNRRRDYGYTF. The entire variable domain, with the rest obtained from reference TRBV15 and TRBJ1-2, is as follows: DAMVIQNPRYQVTQFGKPVTLSCSQTLNHNVMYWYQQKSSQAPKLLFHYYDKDFNNEADTPDNFQSRRPNTSFCFLDIRSPGLGDTAMYLCATSNRRRDYGYTFGSGTRLTVV.

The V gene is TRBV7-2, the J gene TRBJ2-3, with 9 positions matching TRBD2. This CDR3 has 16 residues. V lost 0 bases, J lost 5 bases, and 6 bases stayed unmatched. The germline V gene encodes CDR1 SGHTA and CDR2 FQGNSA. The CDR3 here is CASSLAGGGAGDTQYF. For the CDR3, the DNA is TGTGCCAGCAGCTTAGCCGGCGGGGGGGCCGGAGATACGCAGTATTTT.

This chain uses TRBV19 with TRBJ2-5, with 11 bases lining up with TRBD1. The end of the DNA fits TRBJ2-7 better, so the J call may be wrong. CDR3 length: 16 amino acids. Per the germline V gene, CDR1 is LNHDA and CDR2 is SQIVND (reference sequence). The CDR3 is CASSSLLGQGVHEQYF. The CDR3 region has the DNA TGTGCCAGTAGCTCCCTTTTGGGACAGGGGGTCCACGAGCAGTACTTC.

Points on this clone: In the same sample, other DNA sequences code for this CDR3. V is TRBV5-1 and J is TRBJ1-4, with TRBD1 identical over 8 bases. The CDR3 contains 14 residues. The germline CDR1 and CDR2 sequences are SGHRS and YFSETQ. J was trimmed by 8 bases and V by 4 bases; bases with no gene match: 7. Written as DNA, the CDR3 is TGCGCCAGCAGCCTAGGACAGGGAGGGGAAAAACTGTTTTTT. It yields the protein CASSLGQGGEKLFF.

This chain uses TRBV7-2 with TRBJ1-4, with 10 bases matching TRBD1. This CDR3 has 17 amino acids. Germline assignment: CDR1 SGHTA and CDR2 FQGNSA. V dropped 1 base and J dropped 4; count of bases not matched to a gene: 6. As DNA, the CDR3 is TGTGCCAGCAGCTTAGGACAGGGGGCCTCCTTTAATGAAAAACTGTTTTTT. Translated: CASSLGQGASFNEKLFF. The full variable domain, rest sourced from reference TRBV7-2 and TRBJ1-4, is GAGVSQSPSNKVTEKGKDVELRCDPISGHTALYWYRQSLGQGLEFLIYFQGNSAPDKSGLPSDRFSAERTGGSVSTLTIQRTQQEDSAVYLCASSLGQGASFNEKLFFGSGTQLSVL.

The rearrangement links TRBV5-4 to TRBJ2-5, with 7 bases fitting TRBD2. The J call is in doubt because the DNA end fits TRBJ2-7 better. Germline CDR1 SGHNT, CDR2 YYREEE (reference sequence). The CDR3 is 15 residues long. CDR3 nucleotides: TGTGCCAGCAGCTCGGAGAGCGGGGCCTACTACGAGCAGTACTTC. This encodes CASSSESGAYYEQYF.

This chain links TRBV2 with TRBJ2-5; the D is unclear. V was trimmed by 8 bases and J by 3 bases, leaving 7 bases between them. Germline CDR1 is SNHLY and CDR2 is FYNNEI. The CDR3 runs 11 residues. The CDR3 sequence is CASGAEETQYF. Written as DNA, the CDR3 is TGTGCCAGCGGAGCAGAAGAGACCCAGTACTTC. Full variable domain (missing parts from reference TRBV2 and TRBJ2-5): EPEVTQTPSHQVTQMGQEVILRCVPISNHLYFYWYRQILGQKVEFLVSFYNNEISEKSEIFDDQFSVERPDGSNFTLKIRSTKLEDSAMYFCASGAEETQYFGPGTRLLVL.

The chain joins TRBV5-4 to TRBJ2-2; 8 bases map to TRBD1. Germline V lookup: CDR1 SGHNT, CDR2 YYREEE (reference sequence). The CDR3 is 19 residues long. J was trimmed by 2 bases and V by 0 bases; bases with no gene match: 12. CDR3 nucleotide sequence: TGTGCCAGCAGCTTGGGAGGGACAGGCCCCCTTTCCAACACCGGGGAGCTGTTTTTT. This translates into CASSLGGTGPLSNTGELFF.

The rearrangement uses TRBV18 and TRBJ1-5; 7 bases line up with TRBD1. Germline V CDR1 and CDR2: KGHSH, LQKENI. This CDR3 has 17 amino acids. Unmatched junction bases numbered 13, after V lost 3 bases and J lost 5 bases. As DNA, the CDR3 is TGTGCCAGCTCACCCAACCGGGACAGTCTTGGGGATCAGCCCCAGCATTTT. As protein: CASSPNRDSLGDQPQHF.

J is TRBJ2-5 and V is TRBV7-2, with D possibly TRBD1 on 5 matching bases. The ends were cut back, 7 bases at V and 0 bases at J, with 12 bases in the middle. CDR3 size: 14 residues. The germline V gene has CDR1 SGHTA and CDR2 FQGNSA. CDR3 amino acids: CASTQRRDQETQYF. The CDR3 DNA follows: TGTGCCAGCACCCAGCGCAGGGACCAAGAGACCCAGTACTTC. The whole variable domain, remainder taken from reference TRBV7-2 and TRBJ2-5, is GAGVSQSPSNKVTEKGKDVELRCDPISGHTALYWYRQSLGQGLEFLIYFQGNSAPDKSGLPSDRFSAERTGGSVSTLTIQRTQQEDSAVYLCASTQRRDQETQYFGPGTRLLVL.

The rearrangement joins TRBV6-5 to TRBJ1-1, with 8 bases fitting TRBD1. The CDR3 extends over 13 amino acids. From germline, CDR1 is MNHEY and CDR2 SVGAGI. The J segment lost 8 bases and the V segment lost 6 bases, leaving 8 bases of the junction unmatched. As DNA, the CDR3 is TGTGCCAGCAGCCGTCCAGGGGGCGGAGAAGCTTTCTTT. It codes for CASSRPGGGEAFF.

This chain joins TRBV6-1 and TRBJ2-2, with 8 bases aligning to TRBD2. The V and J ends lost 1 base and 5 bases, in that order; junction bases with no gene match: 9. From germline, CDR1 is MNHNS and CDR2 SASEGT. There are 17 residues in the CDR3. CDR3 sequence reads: CASSEGIGVAGTGELFF. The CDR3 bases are TGTGCCAGCAGTGAAGGGATAGGGGTAGCGGGAACCGGGGAGCTGTTTTTT.

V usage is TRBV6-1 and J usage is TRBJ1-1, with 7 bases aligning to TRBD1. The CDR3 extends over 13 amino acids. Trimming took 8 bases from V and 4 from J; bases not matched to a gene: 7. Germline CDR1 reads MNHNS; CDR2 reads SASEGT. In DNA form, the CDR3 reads TGTGCCAGCTCTCAGGGGGTCGGCACTGAAGCTTTCTTT. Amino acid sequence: CASSQGVGTEAFF.

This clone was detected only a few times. The CDR3 spells CASSPQSPRGAFF. CDR3 sequence (DNA): TGTGCCAGCAGCCCTCAATCTCCTCGGGGAGCTTTCTTT. This chain connects TRBV7-9 to TRBJ1-1; D remains ambiguous. The V end lost 5 bases, the J end lost 10 bases, and 17 bases lay between the germline ends. The CDR3 covers 13 residues. CDR1 SEHNR and CDR2 FQNEAQ come from the germline V gene (reference sequence).

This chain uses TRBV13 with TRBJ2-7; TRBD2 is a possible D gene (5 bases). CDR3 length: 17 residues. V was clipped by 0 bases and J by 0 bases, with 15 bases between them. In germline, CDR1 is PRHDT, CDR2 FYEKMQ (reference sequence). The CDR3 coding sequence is TGTGCCAGCAGCTTAGGCCTCGGGGTATTCAGCTCCTACGAGCAGTACTTC. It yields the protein CASSLGLGVFSSYEQYF.

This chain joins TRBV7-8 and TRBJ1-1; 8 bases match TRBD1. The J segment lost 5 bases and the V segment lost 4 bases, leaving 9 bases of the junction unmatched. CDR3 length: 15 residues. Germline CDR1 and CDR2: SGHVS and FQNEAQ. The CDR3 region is CASSSRTGSETEAFF. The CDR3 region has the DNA TGTGCCAGCAGCTCCAGGACAGGGAGTGAGACTGAAGCTTTCTTT. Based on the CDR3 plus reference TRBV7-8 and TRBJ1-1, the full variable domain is GAGVSQSPRYKVAKRGQDVALRCDPISGHVSLFWYQQALGQGPEFLTYFQNEAQLDKSGLPSDRFFAERPEGSVSTLKIQRTQQEDSAVYLCASSSRTGSETEAFFGQGTRLTVV.

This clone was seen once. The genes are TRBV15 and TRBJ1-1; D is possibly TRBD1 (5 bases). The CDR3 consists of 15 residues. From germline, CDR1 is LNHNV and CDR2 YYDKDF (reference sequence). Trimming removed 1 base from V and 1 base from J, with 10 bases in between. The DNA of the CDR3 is TGTGCCACCAGCAGAGGGATGGACAAGAACACTGAAGCTTTCTTT. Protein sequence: CATSRGMDKNTEAFF.